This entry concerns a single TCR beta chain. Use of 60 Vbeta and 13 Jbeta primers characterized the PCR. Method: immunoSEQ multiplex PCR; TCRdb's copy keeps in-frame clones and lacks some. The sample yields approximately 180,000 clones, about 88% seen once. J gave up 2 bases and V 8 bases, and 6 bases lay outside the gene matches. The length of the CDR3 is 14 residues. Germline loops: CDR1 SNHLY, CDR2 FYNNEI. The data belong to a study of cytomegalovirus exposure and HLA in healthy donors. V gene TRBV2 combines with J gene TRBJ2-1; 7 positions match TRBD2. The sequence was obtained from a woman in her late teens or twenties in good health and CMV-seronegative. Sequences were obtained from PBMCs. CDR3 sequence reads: CASAATSPYNEQFF. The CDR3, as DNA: TGTGCCAGCGCGGCGACTAGCCCCTACAATGAGCAGTTCTTC.